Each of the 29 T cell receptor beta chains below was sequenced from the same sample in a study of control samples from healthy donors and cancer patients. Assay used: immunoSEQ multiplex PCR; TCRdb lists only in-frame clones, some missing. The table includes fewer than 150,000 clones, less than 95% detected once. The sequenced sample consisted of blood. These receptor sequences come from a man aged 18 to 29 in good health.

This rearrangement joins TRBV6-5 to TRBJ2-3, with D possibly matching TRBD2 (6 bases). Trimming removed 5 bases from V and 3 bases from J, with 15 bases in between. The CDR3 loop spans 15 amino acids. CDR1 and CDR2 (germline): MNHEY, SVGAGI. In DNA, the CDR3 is TGTGCCAGCAGTCGCCGGCCGGAGGGTACAGATACGCAGTATTTT. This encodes CASSRRPEGTDTQYF.

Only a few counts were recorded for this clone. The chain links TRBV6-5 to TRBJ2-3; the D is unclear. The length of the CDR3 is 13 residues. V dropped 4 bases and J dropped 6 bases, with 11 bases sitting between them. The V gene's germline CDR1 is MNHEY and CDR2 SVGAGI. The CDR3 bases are TGTGCCAGCAGTTCCCAAGACTGGGATACGCAGTATTTT. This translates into CASSSQDWDTQYF.

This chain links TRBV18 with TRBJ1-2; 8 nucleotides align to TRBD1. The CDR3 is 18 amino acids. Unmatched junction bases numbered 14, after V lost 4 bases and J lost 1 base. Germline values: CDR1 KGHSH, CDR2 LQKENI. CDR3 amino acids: CASSLAAGTGHINYGYTF. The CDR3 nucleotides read TGTGCCAGCTCACTGGCCGCCGGGACAGGACATATTAACTATGGCTACACCTTC.

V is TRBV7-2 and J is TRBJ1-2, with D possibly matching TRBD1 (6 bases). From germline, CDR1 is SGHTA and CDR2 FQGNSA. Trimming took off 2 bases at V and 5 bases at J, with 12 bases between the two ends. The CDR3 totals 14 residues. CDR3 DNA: TGTGCCAGCAGCTTAAGAGGGGGGCAGTATGGCTACACCTTC. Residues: CASSLRGGQYGYTF.

CDR3 region: CASSSGTAQGETQYF. The CDR3 nucleotides read TGTGCCAGCAGCTCCGGGACCGCTCAAGGAGAGACCCAGTACTTC. The V gene is TRBV7-9, the J gene TRBJ2-5; D possibly uses TRBD1 or TRBD2 (5 bases each). The CDR3 length is 15 residues. Germline V gene sequence: CDR1 SEHNR, CDR2 FQNEAQ (reference sequence). V gave up 4 bases and J gave up 4 bases, with 16 bases separating them.

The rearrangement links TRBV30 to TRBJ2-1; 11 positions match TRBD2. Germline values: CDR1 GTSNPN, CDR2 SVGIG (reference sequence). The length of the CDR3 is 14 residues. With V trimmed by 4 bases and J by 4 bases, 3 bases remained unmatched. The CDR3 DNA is TGTGCCTGGACTAGCGGGGGGCAGTACAATGAGCAGTTCTTC. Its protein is CAWTSGGQYNEQFF.

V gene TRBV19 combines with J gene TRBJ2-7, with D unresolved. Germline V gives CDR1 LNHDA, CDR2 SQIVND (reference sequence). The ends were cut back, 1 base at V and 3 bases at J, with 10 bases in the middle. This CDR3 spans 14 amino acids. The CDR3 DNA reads TGTGCCAGTAGTATAGTGGGATCGGACTACGAGCAGTACTTC. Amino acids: CASSIVGSDYEQYF.

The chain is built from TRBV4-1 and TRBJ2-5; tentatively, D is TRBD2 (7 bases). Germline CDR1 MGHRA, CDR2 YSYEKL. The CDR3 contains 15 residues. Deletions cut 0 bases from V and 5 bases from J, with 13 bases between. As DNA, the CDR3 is TGCGCCAGCAGCCAAGATACGGGGGGCCTGGAGACCCAGTACTTC. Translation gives CASSQDTGGLETQYF.

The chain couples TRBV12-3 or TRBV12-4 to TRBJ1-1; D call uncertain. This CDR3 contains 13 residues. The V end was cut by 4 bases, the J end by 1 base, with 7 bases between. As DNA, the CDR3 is TGTGCCAGCAGTTCCCAGAGGAACACTGAAGCTTTCTTT. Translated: CASSSQRNTEAFF.

The CDR3 nucleotides read TGTGCCAGCAGCCCTGTGGGGGAGGACACTGAAGCTTTCTTT. It translates to CASSPVGEDTEAFF. The rearrangement joins TRBV5-6 to TRBJ1-1, with D possibly matching TRBD1 (5 bases). Trimming cost V 4 bases and J 3 bases, with 13 bases left between them. CDR3 length: 14 amino acids. Germline V gene data show CDR1 as SGHDT and CDR2 as YYEEEE.

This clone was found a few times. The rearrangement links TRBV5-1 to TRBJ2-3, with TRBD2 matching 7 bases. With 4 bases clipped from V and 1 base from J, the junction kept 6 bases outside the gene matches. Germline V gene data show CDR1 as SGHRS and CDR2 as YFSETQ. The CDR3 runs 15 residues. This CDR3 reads CASSRITSGTDTQYF. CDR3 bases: TGCGCCAGCAGCAGAATCACTAGCGGCACAGATACGCAGTATTTT.

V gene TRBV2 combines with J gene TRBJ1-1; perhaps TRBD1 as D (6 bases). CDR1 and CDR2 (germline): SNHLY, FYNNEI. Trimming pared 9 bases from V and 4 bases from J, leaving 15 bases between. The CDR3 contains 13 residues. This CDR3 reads CASIDRMGTEAFF. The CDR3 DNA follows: TGTGCCAGTATTGACAGGATGGGCACTGAAGCTTTCTTT.

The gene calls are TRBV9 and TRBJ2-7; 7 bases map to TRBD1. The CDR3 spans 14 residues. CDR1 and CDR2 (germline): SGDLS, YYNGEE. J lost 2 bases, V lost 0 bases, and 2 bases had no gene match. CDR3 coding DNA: TGTGCCAGCAGCGTAGGACAGGGTACCTACGAGCAGTACTTC. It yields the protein CASSVGQGTYEQYF.

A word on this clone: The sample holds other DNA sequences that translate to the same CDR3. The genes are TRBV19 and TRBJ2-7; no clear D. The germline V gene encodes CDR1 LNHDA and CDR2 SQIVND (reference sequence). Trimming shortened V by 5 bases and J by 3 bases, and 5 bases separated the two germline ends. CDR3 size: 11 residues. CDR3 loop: CASSLGYEQYF. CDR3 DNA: TGTGCCAGTAGTCTGGGCTACGAGCAGTACTTC.

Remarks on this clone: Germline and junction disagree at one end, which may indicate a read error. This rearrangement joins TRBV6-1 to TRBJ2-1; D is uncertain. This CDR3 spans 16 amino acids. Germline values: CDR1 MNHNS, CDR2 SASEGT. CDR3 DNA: TGTGCCGGCAGTGGCATGGTGCTAGATCCCTACAATGAGCAGTTCTTC. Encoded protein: CAGSGMVLDPYNEQFF.

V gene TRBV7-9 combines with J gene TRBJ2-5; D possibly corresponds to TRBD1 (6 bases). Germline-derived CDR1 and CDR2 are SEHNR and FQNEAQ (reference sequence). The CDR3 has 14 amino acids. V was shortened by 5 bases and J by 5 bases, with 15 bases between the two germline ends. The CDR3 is CASSTIRGLETQYF. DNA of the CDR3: TGTGCCAGCAGCACAATTAGGGGGTTGGAGACCCAGTACTTC.

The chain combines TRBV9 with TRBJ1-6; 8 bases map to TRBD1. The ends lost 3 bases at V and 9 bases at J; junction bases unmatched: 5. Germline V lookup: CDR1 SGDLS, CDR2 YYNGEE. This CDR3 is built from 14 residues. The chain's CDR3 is CASSAWTGSSPLHF. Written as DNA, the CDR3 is TGTGCCAGCAGCGCCTGGACAGGGAGTTCACCCCTCCACTTT.

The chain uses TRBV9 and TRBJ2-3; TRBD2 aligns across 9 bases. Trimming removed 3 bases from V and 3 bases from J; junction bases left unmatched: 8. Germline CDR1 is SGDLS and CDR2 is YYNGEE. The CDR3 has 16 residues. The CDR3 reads CASSARGGVMTDTQYF. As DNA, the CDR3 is TGTGCCAGCAGCGCGCGCGGGGGGGTCATGACAGATACGCAGTATTTT.

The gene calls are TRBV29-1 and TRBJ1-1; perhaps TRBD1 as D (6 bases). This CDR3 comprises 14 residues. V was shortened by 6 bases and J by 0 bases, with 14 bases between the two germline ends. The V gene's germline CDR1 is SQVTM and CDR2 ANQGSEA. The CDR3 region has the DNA TGCAGCGTGACCCGAGGACAGATGAACACTGAAGCTTTCTTT. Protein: CSVTRGQMNTEAFF.

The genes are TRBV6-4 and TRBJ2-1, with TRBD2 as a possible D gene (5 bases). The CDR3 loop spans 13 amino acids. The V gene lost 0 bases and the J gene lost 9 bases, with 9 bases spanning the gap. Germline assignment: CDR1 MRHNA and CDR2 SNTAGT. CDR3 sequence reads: CASSDSSEGEQFF. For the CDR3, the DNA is TGTGCCAGCAGTGACTCATCCGAGGGTGAGCAGTTCTTC.

The CDR3 here is CASSEGWVGNQPQHF. CDR3 DNA: TGTGCCAGCAGTGAAGGGTGGGTTGGAAATCAGCCCCAGCATTTT. V and J are TRBV2 and TRBJ1-5; D unresolved. Per germline, CDR1 SNHLY and CDR2 FYNNEI. V lost 1 base and J lost 4, with 11 bases in between. This CDR3 has 15 amino acids. The entire variable domain, with the rest obtained from reference TRBV2 and TRBJ1-5, is as follows: EPEVTQTPSHQVTQMGQEVILRCVPISNHLYFYWYRQILGQKVEFLVSFYNNEISEKSEIFDDQFSVERPDGSNFTLKIRSTKLEDSAMYFCASSEGWVGNQPQHFGDGTRLSIL.

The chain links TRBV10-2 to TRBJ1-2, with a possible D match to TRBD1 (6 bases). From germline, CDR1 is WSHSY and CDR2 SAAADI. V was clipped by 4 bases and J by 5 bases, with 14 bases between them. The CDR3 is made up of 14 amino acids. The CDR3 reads CASSAGDILYGYTF. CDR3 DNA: TGCGCCAGCAGTGCTGGGGACATCCTTTATGGCTACACCTTC.

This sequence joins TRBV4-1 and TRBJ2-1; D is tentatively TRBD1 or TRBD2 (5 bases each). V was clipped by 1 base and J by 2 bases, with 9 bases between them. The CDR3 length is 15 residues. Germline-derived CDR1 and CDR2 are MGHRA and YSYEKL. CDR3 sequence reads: CASSQGDAAYNEQFF. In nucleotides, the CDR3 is TGCGCCAGCAGCCAAGGGGACGCCGCCTACAATGAGCAGTTCTTC.

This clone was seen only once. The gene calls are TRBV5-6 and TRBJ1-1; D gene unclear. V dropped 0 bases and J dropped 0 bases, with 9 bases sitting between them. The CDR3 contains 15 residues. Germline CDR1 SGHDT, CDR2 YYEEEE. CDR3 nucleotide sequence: TGTGCCAGCAGCTTGGAATATAATATGAACACTGAAGCTTTCTTT. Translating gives CASSLEYNMNTEAFF. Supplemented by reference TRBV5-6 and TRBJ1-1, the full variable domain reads DAGVTQSPTHLIKTRGQQVTLRCSPKSGHDTVSWYQQALGQGPQFIFQYYEEEERQRGNFPDRFSGHQFPNYSSELNVNALLLGDSALYLCASSLEYNMNTEAFFGQGTRLTVV.

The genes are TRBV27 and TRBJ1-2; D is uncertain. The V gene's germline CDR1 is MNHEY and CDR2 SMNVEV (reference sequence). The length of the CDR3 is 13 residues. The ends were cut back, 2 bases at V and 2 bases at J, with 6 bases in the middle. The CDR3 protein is CASSLGMNYGYTF. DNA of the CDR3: TGTGCCAGCAGTTTAGGGATGAACTATGGCTACACCTTC.

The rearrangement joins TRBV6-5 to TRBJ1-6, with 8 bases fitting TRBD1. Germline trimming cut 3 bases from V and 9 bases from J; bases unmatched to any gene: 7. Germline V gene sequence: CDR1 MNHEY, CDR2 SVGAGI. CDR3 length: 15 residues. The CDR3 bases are TGTGCCAGCAGTTATAGACAGGGGCTTGTTTCACCCCTCCACTTT. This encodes CASSYRQGLVSPLHF.

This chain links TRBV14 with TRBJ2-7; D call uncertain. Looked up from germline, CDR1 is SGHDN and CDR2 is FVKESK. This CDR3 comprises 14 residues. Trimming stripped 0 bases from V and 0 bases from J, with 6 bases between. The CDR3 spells CASSQDWRSYEQYF. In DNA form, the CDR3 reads TGTGCCAGCAGCCAAGATTGGCGCTCCTACGAGCAGTACTTC.

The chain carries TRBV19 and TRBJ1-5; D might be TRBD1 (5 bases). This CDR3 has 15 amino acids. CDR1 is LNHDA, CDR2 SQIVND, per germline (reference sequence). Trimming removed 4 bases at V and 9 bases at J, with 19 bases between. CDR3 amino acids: CASSSEGASGRPQHF. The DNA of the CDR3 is TGTGCCAGTAGTAGCGAAGGGGCCTCTGGACGGCCCCAGCATTTT.

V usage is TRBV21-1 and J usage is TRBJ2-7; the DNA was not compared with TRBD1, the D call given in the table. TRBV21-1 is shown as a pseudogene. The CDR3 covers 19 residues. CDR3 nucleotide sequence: TGTGCCAGCAGCAAAACTCTTGGGGCGGGACAGGGGGCTTTCTACGAGCAGTACTTC. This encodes CASSKTLGAGQGAFYEQYF.